The 18 T cell receptor beta chains below come from one sample, sequenced in a study of control samples from healthy donors and cancer patients. Assay used: immunoSEQ multiplex PCR; TCRdb lists only in-frame clones, some missing. The sample has some 78,000 clones; around nine tenths are singletons. The specimen was blood. The receptors were sampled from a woman aged 55-75 years in good health.

The genes are TRBV5-1 and TRBJ1-3; D is possibly TRBD1 (5 bases). This CDR3 contains 16 residues. V was trimmed by 0 bases and J by 2 bases, leaving 12 bases between them. Per germline, CDR1 SGHRS and CDR2 YFSETQ. CDR3 protein: CASSLAGPGTGNTIYF. The CDR3 DNA reads as TGCGCCAGCAGCTTGGCGGGACCGGGGACTGGAAACACCATATATTTT.

This chain uses TRBV28 with TRBJ2-7; D is uncertain. V was pared by 7 bases and J by 4 bases, with 11 bases between. The CDR3 spans 12 residues. In germline, CDR1 is MDHEN, CDR2 SYDVKM. The DNA for the CDR3 is TGTGCCAGCACTACTCCATCTTACGAGCAGTACTTC. Amino acid sequence: CASTTPSYEQYF.

The gene calls are TRBV4-3 and TRBJ2-2, with 12 bases lining up with TRBD2. Germline lookup yields CDR1 LGHNA and CDR2 YSLEER. The CDR3 length is 16 residues. Germline trimming cut 4 bases from V and 6 bases from J; bases unmatched to any gene: 6. The CDR3 is CASSRELAGGPGELFF. The CDR3 coding sequence is TGCGCCAGCAGCCGGGAGCTAGCGGGAGGGCCCGGGGAGCTGTTTTTT.

The genes are TRBV7-2 and TRBJ2-5; D is uncertain. Germline V gene lookup returns CDR1 SGHTA and CDR2 FQGNSA. The CDR3 is made up of 14 amino acids. V lost 1 base, J lost 3 bases, and 9 bases lay in between. The CDR3 is CASSLERTEETQYF. The CDR3 DNA reads as TGTGCCAGCAGCTTAGAAAGGACCGAAGAGACCCAGTACTTC.

The chain is built from TRBV29-1 and TRBJ1-1; D may be TRBD1 (5 bases). CDR3 length: 12 residues. The germline V and J ends were trimmed by 6 bases and 6 bases, with 14 bases remaining between them. The V gene's germline CDR1 is SQVTM and CDR2 ANQGSEA. The CDR3 sequence: CSVWRQGAEAFF. The CDR3 DNA reads as TGCAGCGTCTGGCGGCAGGGAGCTGAAGCTTTCTTT. Full variable domain (rest looked up from reference TRBV29-1 and TRBJ1-1): SAVISQKPSRDICQRGTSLTIQCQVDSQVTMMFWYRQQPGQSLTLIATANQGSEATYESGFVIDKFPISRPNLTFSTLTVSNMSPEDSSIYLCSVWRQGAEAFFGQGTRLTVV.

The CDR3 protein is CASSLGAGMNTEAFF. CDR3 coding DNA: TGTGCCAGCAGCTTAGGGGCAGGGATGAACACTGAAGCTTTCTTT. The chain couples TRBV7-3 to TRBJ1-1, with a tentative D call TRBD1 (5 bases). This CDR3 has 15 amino acids. Germline CDR1 reads SGHTA; CDR2 reads FQGTGA. The germline V and J ends were trimmed by 2 bases and 0 bases, with 10 bases remaining between them.

The J gene is TRBJ2-1, the V gene TRBV12-3 or TRBV12-4; D ambiguous. This CDR3 contains 12 residues. V lost 3 bases to trimming and J lost 9 bases, with 9 bases between them. CDR3 bases: TGTGCCAGCAGTTTTTCCCCGAGTGAGCAGTTCTTC. This translates into CASSFSPSEQFF.

This clone was recorded once. This sequence joins TRBV27 and TRBJ2-2, with 11 bases identical to TRBD2. The CDR3 has 15 amino acids. Germline assignment: CDR1 MNHEY and CDR2 SMNVEV (reference sequence). The V gene end was trimmed by 5 bases and the J gene end by 7 bases; junction bases not matched to a gene: 6. The CDR3 sequence: CASSVLAGVVGELFF. The CDR3 DNA is TGTGCCAGCAGTGTACTAGCGGGAGTTGTCGGGGAGCTGTTTTTT.

This chain uses TRBV5-1 with TRBJ2-7, with 10 bases identical to TRBD2. This CDR3 has 15 amino acids. Losses at the gene ends were 3 bases for V and 0 bases for J; bases not matched to a gene: 3. Germline V gene data show CDR1 as SGHRS and CDR2 as YFSETQ. The CDR3 DNA is TGCGCCAGCAGCTGGGGACTAGCGAGCTCCTACGAGCAGTACTTC. As protein: CASSWGLASSYEQYF.

The CDR3 region has the DNA TGTGCCAGCAGCTTGGTGGGGGGCCGTTCACCCCTCCACTTT. Amino acids: CASSLVGGRSPLHF. The chain couples TRBV5-6 to TRBJ1-6; possibly TRBD1 for D (6 bases). V dropped 0 bases and J dropped 9 bases, with 10 bases sitting between them. The CDR3 has 14 residues. In germline, CDR1 is SGHDT, CDR2 YYEEEE.

J is TRBJ1-4 and V is TRBV7-9; D might be TRBD1 (6 bases). Trimming removed 3 bases from V and 11 bases from J, with 16 bases in between. CDR1 is SEHNR, CDR2 FQNEAQ, per germline (reference sequence). This CDR3 is built from 14 residues. The chain's CDR3 is CASSLAGDTWKLFF. CDR3 coding DNA: TGTGCCAGCAGCTTGGCAGGGGATACTTGGAAACTGTTTTTT.

The chain links TRBV27 to TRBJ1-6; TRBD1 agrees at 12 bases. Germline CDR1 and CDR2: MNHEY and SMNVEV (reference sequence). V gave up 3 bases and J gave up 6 bases; unmatched junction bases: 6. The CDR3 runs 17 residues. CDR3 amino acids: CASSFLGQGASNSPLHF. CDR3 sequence (DNA): TGTGCCAGCAGTTTCCTGGGACAGGGGGCGTCTAATTCACCCCTCCACTTT.

Only a few counts were recorded for this clone. The rearrangement uses TRBV6-5 and TRBJ1-6, with D hard to call. The CDR3 is made up of 15 amino acids. V was trimmed by 6 bases and J by 0 bases, leaving 9 bases between them. Germline V gene data show CDR1 as MNHEY and CDR2 as SVGAGI. The CDR3 sequence: CASRAGSSYNSPLHF. CDR3 nucleotides: TGTGCCAGCAGGGCAGGTAGCTCCTATAATTCACCCCTCCACTTT.

V gene TRBV5-1 combines with J gene TRBJ2-5; D might be TRBD1 (7 bases). The ends were cut back, 4 bases at V and 1 base at J, with 14 bases in the middle. Germline V gene sequence: CDR1 SGHRS, CDR2 YFSETQ. The CDR3 is made up of 15 amino acids. The CDR3 loop is CASSRGTEIQETQYF. The CDR3 DNA follows: TGCGCCAGCAGCCGCGGGACAGAGATCCAAGAGACCCAGTACTTC.

The J gene is TRBJ1-1, the V gene TRBV7-9, with 9 bases fitting TRBD1. The germline V gene has CDR1 SEHNR and CDR2 FQNEAQ (reference sequence). The CDR3 extends over 15 amino acids. The J segment lost 0 bases and the V segment lost 5 bases, leaving 4 bases of the junction unmatched. The CDR3 nucleotides read TGTGCCAGCAGCAACAGGGGGCAAATGAACACTGAAGCTTTCTTT. Translating it yields CASSNRGQMNTEAFF.

The chain is built from TRBV11-3 and TRBJ2-3; D may match TRBD1 or TRBD2 (5 bases each). Germline lookup yields CDR1 SGHNT and CDR2 YENEEA. V was trimmed by 5 bases and J by 4 bases, leaving 13 bases between them. CDR3 size: 14 residues. The CDR3 is CASSLREGSDTQYF. The CDR3 coding sequence is TGTGCCAGCAGCCTTAGAGAGGGGTCAGATACGCAGTATTTT.

The rearrangement joins TRBV19 to TRBJ1-2; the match to TRBD1 covers 9 bases. The CDR3 consists of 17 residues. From germline, CDR1 is LNHDA and CDR2 SQIVND (reference sequence). V shed 6 bases, J shed 2 bases, and the junction held 13 bases outside the gene matches. The CDR3 DNA sequence: TGTGCCAGTAGCTCCGTCGGGGACAGGGACCGCAACTATGGCTACACCTTC. Protein sequence: CASSSVGDRDRNYGYTF.

This chain links TRBV2 with TRBJ1-3, with 7 bases lining up with TRBD1. Trimming removed 4 bases from V and 2 bases from J; junction bases left unmatched: 5. The CDR3 contains 15 residues. Germline values: CDR1 SNHLY, CDR2 FYNNEI. In DNA, the CDR3 is TGTGCCAGCAGTGTCGAGGGGGCGCCTGGAAACACCATATATTTT. Its translation is CASSVEGAPGNTIYF.